The rows below give T cell receptor beta chains drawn from one sample of a study of identical twins. From the 5' RACE reads, TCRdb called clonotypes with MiXCR, one entry per CDR3 protein. The sample contains 250,000 or so distinct CDR3 sequences, about 8% of which appear only once. The sample was also linked to a second study, of yellow fever vaccine responses in identical twins.

Sample: CD8+ T cells sorted from blood. Receptors were obtained from a young woman in good health. The CDR3 runs from the conserved cysteine through the conserved F or W. The D gene is left open where the match is weak. Clone size is given for some rows only: seen once, a few or many times, or a class if the clone is expanded.

d_call,j_call,cdr3_length,clone_size,v_call,cdr3_nt,cdr3_aa
.,TRBJ2-1,16,.,TRBV9,TGTGCCAGCAGCGTAGGTGGTAGCCGCAATGTAGGTGAGCAGTTCTTC,CASSVGGSRNVGEQFF
TRBD1,TRBJ2-1,13,.,TRBV7-9,TGTGCCAGCAGCTTAGAAGACAGGGGCGAGCAGTTCTTC,CASSLEDRGEQFF
.,TRBJ2-7,17,few,TRBV12-5,TGTGCTAGTGGCTCCGACACCGACGCGGCCTACTCCTACGAGCAGTACTTC,CASGSDTDAAYSYEQYF
.,TRBJ1-2,14,few,TRBV29-1,TGCAGCGTCATTCCCTGGTCCGAGATTTATGGCTACACCTTC,CSVIPWSEIYGYTF
TRBD1,TRBJ2-7,11,few,TRBV11-2,TGTGCCAGCAGCCTCACAGGGGACCCACTCTTC,CASSLTGDPLF
TRBD2,TRBJ2-5,19,few,TRBV27,TGTGCCAGCAGCTCTCTTCTAGCGGGAGGGCCGGGGTACGGAGAGACCCAGTACTTC,CASSSLLAGGPGYGETQYF
TRBD2,TRBJ2-5,15,.,TRBV12-3/TRBV12-4,TGTGCCAGCAGACTTACGGGGGGGCCTCTAGAGACCCAGTACTTC,CASRLTGGPLETQYF
.,TRBJ1-3,13,many,TRBV6-6,TGTGCCAGCAGCCCCGTGGACGGAAACACCATATATTTT,CASSPVDGNTIYF
TRBD1,TRBJ2-7,13,many,TRBV29-1,TGCAGCGTTGGGACAGGCCTCGGGTACGAGCAGTACTTC,CSVGTGLGYEQYF
.,TRBJ2-5,12,many,TRBV5-1,TGCGCCAGCAGCTTGGTTGGGGAGACCCAGTACTTC,CASSLVGETQYF
.,TRBJ2-7,12,few,TRBV19,TGTGCCAGTAGTTCCGACTGGTACGAGCAGTACTTC,CASSSDWYEQYF
.,TRBJ2-3,15,.,TRBV6-5,TGTGCCAGCAGTTACTGGGGGGAGGGCACAGATACGCAGTATTTT,CASSYWGEGTDTQYF
.,TRBJ1-6,13,many,TRBV28,TGTGCCAGCAGTTCTCCGTTATGGGAGGAGCTCCACTTT,CASSSPLWEELHF
TRBD1,TRBJ2-1,14,.,TRBV30,TGTGCCTGGAGTGAGGGACAGACCTACAATGAGCAGTTCTTC,CAWSEGQTYNEQFF
.,TRBJ2-5,13,.,TRBV7-9,TGTGCCAGCAGCTCGGGTAGTAAAGAGACCCAGTACTTC,CASSSGSKETQYF
TRBD2,TRBJ2-1,20,.,TRBV27,TGTGCCAGCACCTGGGGGACTAGCGGGAGTCATGACCCATTAGACAATGAGCAGTTCTTC,CASTWGTSGSHDPLDNEQFF
.,TRBJ1-2,15,once,TRBV9,TGTGCCAGCAGCGAGGAGGGGGGGACGGTGGATGGCTACACCTTC,CASSEEGGTVDGYTF
.,TRBJ2-7,15,many,TRBV4-3,TGCGCCAGCAGCCAAGAGGATAGTCTTACCTACGAGCAGTACTTC,CASSQEDSLTYEQYF
TRBD1,TRBJ2-1,15,many,TRBV7-3,TGTGCCAGCAGCCTACTACCCGTACAGGGGAGAGAGCAGTTCTTC,CASSLLPVQGREQFF
.,TRBJ2-5,15,.,TRBV5-6,TGTGCCAGCAGCTGGAGGGTCGGGGGTAGAGAGACCCAGTACTTC,CASSWRVGGRETQYF
.,TRBJ1-5,14,many,TRBV25-1,TGTGCCAGCAGTGAATTTTTCCTAGATCAGCCCCAGCATTTT,CASSEFFLDQPQHF
.,TRBJ1-5,13,few,TRBV27,TGTGCCAGCAGTTTAATGGGCAATCAGCCCCAGCATTTT,CASSLMGNQPQHF
.,TRBJ2-7,11,.,TRBV19,TGTGCCAGTAGTACCGGATACGAGCAGTACTTC,CASSTGYEQYF
.,TRBJ2-7,15,few,TRBV7-9,TGTGCCAGCAGCTCCCGGTCCCAGGTCTCCTACGAGCAGTACTTC,CASSSRSQVSYEQYF
TRBD1,TRBJ1-2,16,few,TRBV4-1,TGCGCCAGCAGCCCCCTCTTAGACAGGGGACGGTATGGCTACACCTTC,CASSPLLDRGRYGYTF
.,TRBJ2-2,13,.,TRBV15,TGTGCCACCAGCAGAGATCGGAACGGGGAGCTGTTTTTT,CATSRDRNGELFF